This T cell receptor beta chain originates from a study of T-cell memory formation after mild COVID-19. Overall study context: For the most part, TCR clusters were specific to one donor.

The authors produced TCR alpha and TCR beta cDNA libraries with sample barcodes and UMIs by 5'RACE using constant-segment primers. Via MiXCR, TCRdb re-called the 5' RACE reads, giving one row per CDR3 protein. The sample records approximately 150,000 distinct CDR3 sequences, around 13% being singletons. CDR1 is SGHRS, CDR2 YFSETQ, per germline. V gave up 5 bases and J gave up 3 bases; unmatched junction bases: 11. The CDR3 has 16 amino acids. The study, taken as a whole, reports: Some clones that responded were present in memory (sampled pre-infection), which suggests cross-reactive memory joined. Contracting CD4+ clones sat mainly in CM and EM; CD8+ in EMRA.

This clonotype has only a few counts. The antigen remains undetermined. The chain recombines TRBV5-1 with TRBJ1-2, with TRBD1 matching 9 bases. The clonotype comes from an adult woman who had mild COVID-19 (a few samples of this study predate the infection). Cell type and time point are not known. The specimen was PBMCs or a T cell subset sorted from them (not recorded which). As DNA, the CDR3 is TGCGCCAGCAGAAATGCCTACAGGGGGCCGCACTATGGCTACACCTTC. Translation: CASRNAYRGPHYGYTF.